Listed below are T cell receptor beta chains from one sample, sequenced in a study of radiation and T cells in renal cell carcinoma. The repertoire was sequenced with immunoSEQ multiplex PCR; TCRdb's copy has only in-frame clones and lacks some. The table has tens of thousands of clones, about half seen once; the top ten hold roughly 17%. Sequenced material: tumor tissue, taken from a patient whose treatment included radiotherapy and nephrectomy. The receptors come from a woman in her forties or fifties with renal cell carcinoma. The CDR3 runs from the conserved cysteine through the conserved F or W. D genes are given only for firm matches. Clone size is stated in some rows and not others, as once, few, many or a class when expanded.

CDR3aa: CASSEYSYYNQPQHF; CDR3nt: TGTGCCAGCAGTGAATACAGTTATTACAATCAGCCCCAGCATTTT; j_gene: TRBJ1-5; len: 15; v_gene: TRBV6-1; d_gene: NA; abundance: medium-sized
CDR3aa: CASSLRTGLPMNTEAFF; CDR3nt: TGTGCCAGCAGCCTAAGGACAGGGTTGCCTATGAACACTGAAGCTTTCTTT; j_gene: TRBJ1-1; len: 17; v_gene: TRBV7-9; d_gene: TRBD1; abundance: NA
CDR3aa: CASSPTTAGGYTF; CDR3nt: TGTGCCAGCAGCCCGACCACGGCAGGCGGCTACACCTTC; j_gene: TRBJ1-2; len: 13; v_gene: TRBV7-6; d_gene: NA; abundance: NA
CDR3aa: CASRYRGSSYNSPLHF; CDR3nt: TGTGCCAGCAGGTACAGGGGGAGCTCCTATAATTCACCCCTCCACTTT; j_gene: TRBJ1-6; len: 16; v_gene: TRBV5-6; d_gene: TRBD1; abundance: NA
CDR3aa: CASSFQGNYGYTF; CDR3nt: TGCGCCAGCAGCTTTCAGGGAAACTATGGCTACACCTTC; j_gene: TRBJ1-2; len: 13; v_gene: TRBV5-1; d_gene: NA; abundance: NA
CDR3aa: CASSFRDGSNYGYTF; CDR3nt: TGTGCCAGCAGCTTCCGGGACGGTTCTAACTATGGCTACACCTTC; j_gene: TRBJ1-2; len: 15; v_gene: TRBV9; d_gene: NA; abundance: many
CDR3aa: CASSQGTTEKLFF; CDR3nt: TGTGCCAGTAGCCAAGGGACCACGGAAAAACTGTTTTTT; j_gene: TRBJ1-4; len: 13; v_gene: TRBV19; d_gene: NA; abundance: few
CDR3aa: CASSLAGTGADTQYF; CDR3nt: TGTGCCAGCAGCTTAGCGGGGACAGGGGCAGATACGCAGTATTTT; j_gene: TRBJ2-3; len: 15; v_gene: TRBV7-6; d_gene: TRBD1; abundance: few
CDR3aa: CASTTIAGGREQYF; CDR3nt: TGTGCCAGCACCACAATAGCGGGGGGGCGCGAGCAGTACTTC; j_gene: TRBJ2-7; len: 14; v_gene: TRBV6-5; d_gene: TRBD2; abundance: few
CDR3aa: CATSREDRGGYTF; CDR3nt: TGTGCCACCAGCAGAGAGGACAGGGGTGGCTACACCTTC; j_gene: TRBJ1-2; len: 13; v_gene: TRBV15; d_gene: TRBD1; abundance: NA
CDR3aa: CASSESRETVLAKNIQYF; CDR3nt: TGTGCCAGCAGTGAATCTAGGGAGACGGTACTAGCCAAAAACATTCAGTACTTC; j_gene: TRBJ2-4; len: 18; v_gene: TRBV2; d_gene: NA; abundance: few
CDR3aa: CASSYSLTGAGYTF; CDR3nt: TGTGCCAGCAGTTACTCGTTAACAGGGGCCGGCTACACCTTC; j_gene: TRBJ1-2; len: 14; v_gene: TRBV6-5; d_gene: TRBD1; abundance: few
CDR3aa: CASSPPGLTSTEAFF; CDR3nt: TGCGCCAGCAGCCCACCGGGCCTCACGAGCACTGAAGCTTTCTTT; j_gene: TRBJ1-1; len: 15; v_gene: TRBV4-1; d_gene: NA; abundance: NA
CDR3aa: CSVNRGGGEQYF; CDR3nt: TGCAGCGTTAACAGGGGCGGGGGAGAGCAGTACTTC; j_gene: TRBJ2-7; len: 12; v_gene: TRBV29-1; d_gene: NA; abundance: NA
CDR3aa: CASTRGGNYGYTF; CDR3nt: TGTGCCAGCACCAGGGGGGGTAACTATGGCTACACCTTC; j_gene: TRBJ1-2; len: 13; v_gene: TRBV6-5; d_gene: TRBD1; abundance: NA
CDR3aa: CASSPRRGSYEQYF; CDR3nt: TGTGCCAGCAGTCCCCGTAGGGGGTCCTACGAGCAGTACTTC; j_gene: TRBJ2-7; len: 14; v_gene: TRBV11-3; d_gene: NA; abundance: NA
CDR3aa: CASSQATRDTQYF; CDR3nt: TGTGCCAGCAGCCAAGCGACTAGAGATACGCAGTATTTT; j_gene: TRBJ2-3; len: 13; v_gene: TRBV4-2; d_gene: NA; abundance: few
CDR3aa: CASINTNNQPQHF; CDR3nt: TGTGCCAGCATTAACACTAACAATCAGCCCCAGCATTTT; j_gene: TRBJ1-5; len: 13; v_gene: TRBV6-6; d_gene: NA; abundance: few
CDR3aa: CASSPRDRNYEQYF; CDR3nt: TGTGCCAGCAGCCCCCGGGACAGGAATTACGAGCAGTACTTC; j_gene: TRBJ2-7; len: 14; v_gene: TRBV7-9; d_gene: TRBD1; abundance: many
CDR3aa: CASRMPGDYGGYTF; CDR3nt: TGTGCCAGCCGAATGCCCGGTGACTATGGAGGCTACACCTTC; j_gene: TRBJ1-2; len: 14; v_gene: TRBV6-5; d_gene: NA; abundance: NA
CDR3aa: CATSRGSGPSTDTQYF; CDR3nt: TGTGCCACCAGCAGGGGGAGCGGGCCAAGCACAGATACGCAGTATTTT; j_gene: TRBJ2-3; len: 16; v_gene: TRBV15; d_gene: NA; abundance: NA
CDR3aa: CASSVVGGVTEAFF; CDR3nt: TGTGCCAGCAGTGTGGTGGGTGGAGTAACTGAAGCTTTCTTT; j_gene: TRBJ1-1; len: 14; v_gene: TRBV6-1; d_gene: NA; abundance: once
CDR3aa: CASSRAGLYNEQFF; CDR3nt: TGTGCCAGCAGCCGGGCAGGATTATACAATGAGCAGTTCTTC; j_gene: TRBJ2-1; len: 14; v_gene: TRBV14; d_gene: NA; abundance: NA
CDR3aa: CASSVGQGPSEKLFF; CDR3nt: TGTGCCAGCAGCGTGGGACAGGGGCCCAGTGAAAAACTGTTTTTT; j_gene: TRBJ1-4; len: 15; v_gene: TRBV9; d_gene: TRBD1; abundance: many
CDR3aa: CASSLVGTDRGDEQYF; CDR3nt: TGCGCCAGCAGCTTGGTAGGGACCGACAGGGGGGACGAGCAGTACTTC; j_gene: TRBJ2-7; len: 16; v_gene: TRBV5-1; d_gene: TRBD1; abundance: NA
CDR3aa: CASSYPLRRGGYEQYF; CDR3nt: TGTGCCAGCAGTTACCCCTTGAGGCGGGGGGGCTACGAGCAGTACTTC; j_gene: TRBJ2-7; len: 16; v_gene: TRBV6-5; d_gene: TRBD2; abundance: few
CDR3aa: CASSFEGSDTQYF; CDR3nt: TGCGCCAGCAGCTTTGAGGGATCAGATACGCAGTATTTT; j_gene: TRBJ2-3; len: 13; v_gene: TRBV5-1; d_gene: NA; abundance: few
CDR3aa: CASSLEQYNSPLHF; CDR3nt: TGTGCCAGCAGCTTAGAACAGTATAATTCACCCCTCCACTTT; j_gene: TRBJ1-6; len: 14; v_gene: TRBV7-9; d_gene: NA; abundance: once
CDR3aa: CASLSEGNTEAFF; CDR3nt: TGTGCCTCCCTTTCGGAGGGCAACACTGAAGCTTTCTTT; j_gene: TRBJ1-1; len: 13; v_gene: TRBV19; d_gene: NA; abundance: NA
CDR3aa: CASSSDSGARGVQYF; CDR3nt: TGCGCCAGCAGCTCCGACTCCGGGGCCCGTGGTGTGCAGTACTTC; j_gene: TRBJ2-7; len: 15; v_gene: TRBV5-1; d_gene: NA; abundance: once
CDR3aa: CASSFGQNYEQYF; CDR3nt: TGTGCCAGCAGCTTTGGGCAGAACTACGAGCAGTACTTC; j_gene: TRBJ2-7; len: 13; v_gene: TRBV7-2; d_gene: NA; abundance: NA
CDR3aa: CASGLAQRNEQFF; CDR3nt: TGTGCTAGTGGTTTGGCTCAGAGGAATGAGCAGTTCTTC; j_gene: TRBJ2-1; len: 13; v_gene: TRBV12-5; d_gene: NA; abundance: NA
CDR3aa: CASSHPGARSYNEQFF; CDR3nt: TGCGCCAGCAGCCACCCCGGGGCCCGCTCCTACAATGAGCAGTTCTTC; j_gene: TRBJ2-1; len: 16; v_gene: TRBV4-1; d_gene: NA; abundance: many
CDR3aa: CASSQGSGELFF; CDR3nt: TGCGCCAGCAGCCAAGGGAGCGGGGAGCTGTTTTTT; j_gene: TRBJ2-2; len: 12; v_gene: TRBV4-1; d_gene: NA; abundance: NA
CDR3aa: CASSTRAGTSGGAVGYNEQFF; CDR3nt: TGCGCCAGCAGTACCAGAGCCGGGACTAGCGGGGGGGCCGTCGGTTACAATGAGCAGTTCTTC; j_gene: TRBJ2-1; len: 21; v_gene: TRBV5-1; d_gene: TRBD2; abundance: few
CDR3aa: CASSFRGWGYGYTF; CDR3nt: TGTGCCAGCAGCTTTCGTGGTTGGGGCTATGGCTACACCTTC; j_gene: TRBJ1-2; len: 14; v_gene: TRBV5-6; d_gene: NA; abundance: few
CDR3aa: CASSSVAGGISPLHF; CDR3nt: TGTGCCAGCAGTTCGGTCGCAGGGGGCATTTCACCCCTCCACTTT; j_gene: TRBJ1-6; len: 15; v_gene: TRBV6-5; d_gene: TRBD1; abundance: NA
CDR3aa: CASSSLGQGNYGYTF; CDR3nt: TGTGCCAGCAGTTCTTTGGGACAGGGTAACTATGGCTACACCTTC; j_gene: TRBJ1-2; len: 15; v_gene: TRBV6-1; d_gene: TRBD1; abundance: NA
CDR3aa: CASSLGPQGEAQAFF; CDR3nt: TGCGCCAGCAGCTTGGGCCCACAGGGTGAGGCTCAAGCTTTCTTT; j_gene: TRBJ1-1; len: 15; v_gene: TRBV5-1; d_gene: NA; abundance: NA
CDR3aa: CASSRDRGWAFF; CDR3nt: TGTGCCAGCAGCCGGGACAGGGGTTGGGCTTTCTTT; j_gene: TRBJ1-1; len: 12; v_gene: TRBV7-2; d_gene: TRBD1; abundance: few
CDR3aa: CASSPGTSGNQPQHF; CDR3nt: TGTGCCAGTAGCCCCGGGACATCGGGAAATCAGCCCCAGCATTTT; j_gene: TRBJ1-5; len: 15; v_gene: TRBV19; d_gene: NA; abundance: NA
CDR3aa: CASSIGTANGYTF; CDR3nt: TGTGCCAGTAGTATAGGGACGGCGAATGGCTACACCTTC; j_gene: TRBJ1-2; len: 13; v_gene: TRBV19; d_gene: NA; abundance: many
CDR3aa: CARSGMNTEAFF; CDR3nt: TGTGCCAGGTCGGGGATGAACACTGAAGCTTTCTTT; j_gene: TRBJ1-1; len: 12; v_gene: TRBV2; d_gene: NA; abundance: few
CDR3aa: CASSVGQNQETQYF; CDR3nt: TGTGCCAGCAGTGTTGGTCAGAACCAAGAGACCCAGTACTTC; j_gene: TRBJ2-5; len: 14; v_gene: TRBV2; d_gene: NA; abundance: NA
CDR3aa: CASSRDGTGGGEQYF; CDR3nt: TGCGCCAGCAGCCGAGATGGGACAGGGGGAGGCGAGCAGTACTTC; j_gene: TRBJ2-7; len: 15; v_gene: TRBV5-1; d_gene: TRBD1; abundance: NA
CDR3aa: CASSPRSLRETEAFF; CDR3nt: TGCGCCAGCAGCCCTCGGAGTCTCAGGGAGACTGAAGCTTTCTTT; j_gene: TRBJ1-1; len: 15; v_gene: TRBV5-1; d_gene: NA; abundance: NA
CDR3aa: CASSYSVYAAKNIQYF; CDR3nt: TGTGCCAGCAGTTACAGTGTGTACGCGGCCAAAAACATTCAGTACTTC; j_gene: TRBJ2-4; len: 16; v_gene: TRBV6-5; d_gene: NA; abundance: NA
CDR3aa: CASSRHHRSNQPQHF; CDR3nt: TGTGCCAGCAGTAGACATCACAGGTCCAATCAGCCCCAGCATTTT; j_gene: TRBJ1-5; len: 15; v_gene: TRBV2; d_gene: NA; abundance: many
CDR3aa: CASSYRYEAFF; CDR3nt: TGTGCCAGCAGCTACCGATATGAAGCTTTCTTT; j_gene: TRBJ1-1; len: 11; v_gene: TRBV7-2; d_gene: NA; abundance: medium-sized
CDR3aa: CASSLDRGINSPLHF; CDR3nt: TGTGCCAGCAGCTTAGACAGGGGTATTAATTCACCCCTCCACTTT; j_gene: TRBJ1-6; len: 15; v_gene: TRBV7-2; d_gene: TRBD1; abundance: NA
CDR3aa: CASSPGQGPGYGYTF; CDR3nt: TGTGCCAGCAGCCCCGGACAGGGACCTGGCTATGGCTACACCTTC; j_gene: TRBJ1-2; len: 15; v_gene: TRBV7-9; d_gene: TRBD1; abundance: few
CDR3aa: CASGEGTGNSPLHF; CDR3nt: TGCGCCAGCGGCGAAGGGACAGGAAATTCACCCCTCCACTTT; j_gene: TRBJ1-6; len: 14; v_gene: TRBV10-2; d_gene: TRBD1; abundance: few
CDR3aa: CASSTGPEGTDTQYF; CDR3nt: TGTGCCAGCAGCACGGGCCCAGAGGGCACAGATACGCAGTATTTT; j_gene: TRBJ2-3; len: 15; v_gene: TRBV9; d_gene: NA; abundance: NA